Below are 8 T cell receptor beta chains sequenced from a single sample in a study of blood T cell repertoires in COVID-19. Sequencing was performed with immunoSEQ multiplex PCR; in TCRdb, only in-frame clones are kept and a portion is missing. The table lists about 30,000 clones, about 83% of them singletons. Sequences were obtained from peripheral blood. Source of these receptors: a human donor in a cohort sampled during active COVID-19.

The chain links TRBV4-3 to TRBJ2-3; 7 nucleotides agree with TRBD2. Trimming cost V 3 bases and J 0 bases; bases outside gene matches: 3. From germline, CDR1 is LGHNA and CDR2 YSLEER. The CDR3 runs 15 residues. The CDR3 DNA reads TGCGCCAGCAGCCAGGCGCGGGGGAGCACAGATACGCAGTATTTT. Protein product: CASSQARGSTDTQYF.

V usage is TRBV3-1 (or the pseudogene TRBV3-2) and J usage is TRBJ1-1, with D possibly matching TRBD1 (6 bases). The germline V gene has CDR1 LGHDT and CDR2 YNNKEL (reference sequence). Trimming cost V 3 bases and J 2 bases, with 10 bases left between them. The CDR3 spans 14 residues. DNA of the CDR3: TGTGCCAGCAGCCACCGGGACACAAACACTGAAGCTTTCTTT. It encodes CASSHRDTNTEAFF.

The chain recombines TRBV6-5 with TRBJ2-1; 7 bases are shared with TRBD2. This CDR3 contains 15 residues. Germline assignment: CDR1 MNHEY and CDR2 SVGAGI. V was clipped by 5 bases and J by 5 bases; unmatched bases: 9. CDR3 sequence (DNA): TGTGCCAGCAGTCCTGCGACTAGCCTCAACAATGAGCAGTTCTTC. It specifies CASSPATSLNNEQFF.

This clone was seen a few times. This rearrangement joins TRBV4-3 to TRBJ2-1, with 7 positions matching TRBD2. This CDR3 is 17 amino acids long. V lost 2 bases, J lost 0 bases, and 7 bases stayed unmatched. Germline CDR1 is LGHNA and CDR2 is YSLEER. The CDR3 reads CASSQTSVQASYNEQFF. CDR3 nucleotides: TGCGCCAGCAGCCAAACTAGCGTTCAGGCCTCCTACAATGAGCAGTTCTTC.

The chain uses TRBV19 and TRBJ2-2, with TRBD1 matching over 7 bases. Per germline, CDR1 LNHDA and CDR2 SQIVND (reference sequence). J was trimmed by 3 bases and V by 7 bases; bases with no gene match: 5. The CDR3 extends over 14 amino acids. The CDR3 loop reads CASNKDRDTGELFF. The CDR3 DNA reads as TGTGCCAGTAATAAAGACAGGGACACCGGGGAGCTGTTTTTT.

In this sample, this clone turned up a few times. The V call is TRBV10-3, the J call TRBJ1-6; TRBD1 might be the D (5 bases). The CDR3 sequence is 14 residues long. V was pared by 6 bases and J by 7 bases, with 13 bases between. Germline loops: CDR1 ENHRY, CDR2 SYGVKD. CDR3 residues: CAISLSGGNSPLHF. CDR3 DNA sequence: TGTGCCATCAGCTTATCCGGGGGAAATTCACCCCTCCACTTT.

This clone was counted between two and nine times. This chain joins TRBV7-9 and TRBJ1-6; maybe TRBD1 (5 bases). Germline-derived CDR1 and CDR2 are SEHNR and FQNEAQ (reference sequence). The ends were cut back, 1 base at V and 6 bases at J, with 7 bases in the middle. This CDR3 region has 14 residues. CDR3 protein: CASSLGQTNSPLHF. The CDR3 nucleotides are TGTGCCAGCAGCTTAGGACAGACTAATTCACCCCTCCACTTT.

The sample holds a few counts of this clone. This chain uses TRBV7-9 with TRBJ1-2, with 7 bases lining up with TRBD1. Germline-derived CDR1 and CDR2 are SEHNR and FQNEAQ (reference sequence). The junction had 6 bases not matched to a gene; V was cut back by 4 bases and J by 1 base. The CDR3 sequence is 15 residues long. The CDR3 DNA sequence: TGTGCCAGCAGCTCTTGGGACAGCCGTAACTATGGCTACACCTTC. As protein: CASSSWDSRNYGYTF.